This T cell receptor beta chain was sequenced during a study of T cells in localized non-small cell lung cancer. CDR3 length: 17 amino acids. After removal of 3 bases from V and 7 bases from J, the junction contained 15 bases not matched to a gene. The germline V gene has CDR1 LNHDA and CDR2 SQIVND (reference sequence). Profiled with immunoSEQ multiplex PCR; TCRdb holds only in-frame clones, not every one. The sample includes under 40,000 clones, about 90% seen only once; the top ten take about 17%. The source was peripheral blood mononuclear cells, collected before any cancer treatment. The receptor was isolated from a man aged 35-69 years with stage III lung adenocarcinoma. The V gene is TRBV19, the J gene TRBJ1-2, with 9 bases fitting TRBD1. The CDR3 DNA reads TGTGCCAGTAGTATCGGGGACAGGGTCAAATCGTCCATTGGCTACACCTTC. Translation gives CASSIGDRVKSSIGYTF.